Reported below is one T cell receptor beta chain. The data are from a study of cytotoxic CD8 clonotypes in ibrutinib-treated CLL. Libraries of TCR beta were made from 2 to 2.5 micrograms of genomic DNA that came from cryopreserved PBMCs. Produced via immunoSEQ multiplex PCR; TCRdb's table is partial and in-frame only. The sample has 140,000 or so clones, 79% seen once. Germline V lookup: CDR1 MNHNS, CDR2 SASEGT. The CDR3 is 15 amino acids. The V end lost 6 bases, the J end lost 3 bases, and 14 bases lay between the germline ends. Sample: PBMCs, taken after 12 months of ibrutinib treatment. V is TRBV6-1 and J is TRBJ2-2; D perhaps matches TRBD1 (5 bases). This clonotype was sampled from a human donor with chronic lymphocytic leukemia. Here the CDR3 reads CASRGRALDTGELFF. CDR3 bases: TGTGCCAGCAGAGGCAGGGCATTGGACACCGGGGAGCTGTTTTTT.